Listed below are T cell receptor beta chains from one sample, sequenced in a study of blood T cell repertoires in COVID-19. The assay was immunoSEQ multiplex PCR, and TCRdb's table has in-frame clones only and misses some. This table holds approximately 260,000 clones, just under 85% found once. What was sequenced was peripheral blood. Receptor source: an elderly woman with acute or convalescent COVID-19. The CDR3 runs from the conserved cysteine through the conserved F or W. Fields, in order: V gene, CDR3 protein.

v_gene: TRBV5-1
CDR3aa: CASSLEGARGDGYTF

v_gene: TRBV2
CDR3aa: CASSAGLPDTEAFF

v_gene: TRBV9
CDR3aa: CASSALQGASGDTQYF

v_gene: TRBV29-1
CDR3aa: CSGSTGLNTEAFF

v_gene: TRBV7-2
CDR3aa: CASSSTGGSYYEQYF

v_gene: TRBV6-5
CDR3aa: CASLSNTEAFF

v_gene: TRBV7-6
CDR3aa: CASSSTPTGGADTGELFF

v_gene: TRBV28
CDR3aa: CASSLWRTGSTDTQYF

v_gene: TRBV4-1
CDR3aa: CASSQGGAGGPEETQYF

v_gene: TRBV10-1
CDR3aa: CASSELGRGMTGELFF

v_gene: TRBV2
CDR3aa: CAGTGEGNTEAFF

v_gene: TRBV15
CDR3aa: CATSPLGIGQGGTYEQYF

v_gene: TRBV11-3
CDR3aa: CASSLRQGPHTGELFF

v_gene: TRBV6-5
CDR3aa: CASIGRNYGYTF

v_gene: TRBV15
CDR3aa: CATSREGARELFF

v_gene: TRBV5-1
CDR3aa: CASASTVEAEQFF

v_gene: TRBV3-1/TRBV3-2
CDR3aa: CASSLTVNEKLFF

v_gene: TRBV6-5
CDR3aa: CASSRTSGIYNEQFF

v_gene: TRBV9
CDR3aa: CASSVPLGGTTDTQYF

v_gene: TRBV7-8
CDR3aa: CASSSGRDRGRNTEAFF

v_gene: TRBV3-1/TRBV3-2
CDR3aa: CASSPRSSYEQYF

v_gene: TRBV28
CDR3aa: CASSLPRLAGSTDTQYF

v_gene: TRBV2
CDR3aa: CASSVQRRSSYEQYF

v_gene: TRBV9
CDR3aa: CASSEGQGRRSGYTF

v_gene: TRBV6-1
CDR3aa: CASSARQGTDNQPQHF

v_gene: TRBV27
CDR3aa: CASSLSGQGRYTNYGYTF

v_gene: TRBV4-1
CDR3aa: CASSQGGRTQYF

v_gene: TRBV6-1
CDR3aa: CASRPQGSYGYTF

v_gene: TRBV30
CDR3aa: CAWRPRGGVQETQYF

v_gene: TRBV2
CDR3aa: CASTGTGPSNQPQHF

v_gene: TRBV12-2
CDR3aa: CASRRDRDFNQPQHF

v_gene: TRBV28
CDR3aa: CASRQDRRGYTF

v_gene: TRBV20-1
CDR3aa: CSASKLPGDGQPQHF

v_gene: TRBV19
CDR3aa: CASSIGGLAGVRDTQYF

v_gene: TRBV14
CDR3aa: CASSLRLDSRNYGYTF

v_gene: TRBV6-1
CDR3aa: CASSDRDRGFYEQYF

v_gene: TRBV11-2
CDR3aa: CASSPLRGIWEQYF

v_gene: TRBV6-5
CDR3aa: CASRVQPYAEAFF

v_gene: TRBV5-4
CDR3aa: CASSLGDRILTEAFF

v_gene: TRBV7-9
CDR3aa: CASSLSGGGGGYTF

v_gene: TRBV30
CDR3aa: CAWSSSGTEAFF

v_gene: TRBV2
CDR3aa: CASTSGLAGGKVEQFF

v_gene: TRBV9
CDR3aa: CASSADPTAGELFF

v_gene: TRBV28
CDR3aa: CASSPAGQIGNTIYF

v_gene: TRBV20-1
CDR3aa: CSASWSGGADEQYF

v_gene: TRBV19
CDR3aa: CASSIDLPPGGYEQYF

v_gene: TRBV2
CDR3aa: CASSESTSGGDNTGELFF

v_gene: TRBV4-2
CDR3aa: CASSQDRGSDEKLFF

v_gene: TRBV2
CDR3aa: CASRGDRVTEKLFF

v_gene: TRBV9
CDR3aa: CASSVGTANQPQHF

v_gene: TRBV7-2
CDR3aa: CASSLVGGRETQYF

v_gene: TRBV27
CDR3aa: CASSLSGGHNEKLFF

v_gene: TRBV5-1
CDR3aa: CASSTNGQPSYEQYF

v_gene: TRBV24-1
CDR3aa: CATSDGIAGVPTDTQYF

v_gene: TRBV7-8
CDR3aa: CASSLASGTEAFF

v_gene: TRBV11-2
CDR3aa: CASSLQGPNTEAFF

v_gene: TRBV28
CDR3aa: CASSPPRRGNSPLHF

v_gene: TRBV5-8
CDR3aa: CASSFLVGAGNTEAFF

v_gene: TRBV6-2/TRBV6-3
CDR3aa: CASSRRQGLENIQYF

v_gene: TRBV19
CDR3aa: CASSIRDRVVEAFF